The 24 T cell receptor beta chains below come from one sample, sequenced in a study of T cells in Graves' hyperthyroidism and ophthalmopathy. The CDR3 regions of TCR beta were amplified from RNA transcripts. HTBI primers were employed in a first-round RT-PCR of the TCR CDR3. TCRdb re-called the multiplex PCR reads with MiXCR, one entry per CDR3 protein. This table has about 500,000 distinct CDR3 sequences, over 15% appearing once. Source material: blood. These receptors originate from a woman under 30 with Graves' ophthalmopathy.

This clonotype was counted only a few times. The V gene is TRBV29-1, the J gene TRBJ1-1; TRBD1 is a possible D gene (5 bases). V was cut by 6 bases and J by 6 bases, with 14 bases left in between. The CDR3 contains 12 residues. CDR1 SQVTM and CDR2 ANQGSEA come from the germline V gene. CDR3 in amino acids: CSVAPGVSEAFF. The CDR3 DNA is TGCAGCGTAGCCCCGGGGGTCTCTGAAGCTTTCTTT.

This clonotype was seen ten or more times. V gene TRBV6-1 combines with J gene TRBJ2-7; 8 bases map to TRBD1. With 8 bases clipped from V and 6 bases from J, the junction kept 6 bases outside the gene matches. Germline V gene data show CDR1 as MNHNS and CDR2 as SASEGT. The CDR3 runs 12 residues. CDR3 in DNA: TGTGCCAGCGCGGACAGGGTTCTCGAGCAGTACTTC. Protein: CASADRVLEQYF.

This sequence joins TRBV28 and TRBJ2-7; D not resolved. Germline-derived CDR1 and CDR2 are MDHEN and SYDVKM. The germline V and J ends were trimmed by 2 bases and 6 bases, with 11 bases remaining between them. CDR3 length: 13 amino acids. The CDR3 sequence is CASSLISSGEQYF. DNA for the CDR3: TGTGCCAGCAGTTTAATAAGTTCCGGCGAGCAGTACTTC.

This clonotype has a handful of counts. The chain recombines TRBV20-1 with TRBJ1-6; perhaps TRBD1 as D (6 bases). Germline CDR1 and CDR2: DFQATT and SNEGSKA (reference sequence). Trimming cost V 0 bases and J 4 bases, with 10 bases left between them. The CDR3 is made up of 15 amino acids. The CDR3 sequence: CSARDGTTYNSPLHF. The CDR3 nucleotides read TGCAGTGCTAGAGATGGGACAACTTATAATTCACCCCTCCACTTT.

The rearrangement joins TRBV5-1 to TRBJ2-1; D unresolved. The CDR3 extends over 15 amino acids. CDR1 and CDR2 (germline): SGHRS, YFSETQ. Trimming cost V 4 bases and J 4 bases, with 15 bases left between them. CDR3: CASSEPKTGYNEQFF. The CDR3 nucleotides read TGCGCCAGCAGCGAACCCAAGACTGGTTACAATGAGCAGTTCTTC.

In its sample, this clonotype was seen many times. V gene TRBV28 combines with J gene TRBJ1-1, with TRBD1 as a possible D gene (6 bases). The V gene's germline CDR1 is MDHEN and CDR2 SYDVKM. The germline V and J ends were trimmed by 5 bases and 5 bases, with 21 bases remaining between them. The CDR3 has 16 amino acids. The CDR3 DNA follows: TGTGCCAGCAGTCTCCGGACAGAGGACCTTTGGACTGAAGCTTTCTTT. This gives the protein CASSLRTEDLWTEAFF.

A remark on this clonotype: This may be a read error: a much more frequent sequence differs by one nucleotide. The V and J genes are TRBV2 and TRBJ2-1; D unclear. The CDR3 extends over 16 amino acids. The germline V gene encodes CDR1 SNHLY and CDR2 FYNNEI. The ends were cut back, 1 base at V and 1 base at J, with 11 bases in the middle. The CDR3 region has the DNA TGTGCCAGCAGTGAAGGTGGGCTGAGGTCCTACAATGAGCAGTTCTTC. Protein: CASSEGGLRSYNEQFF.

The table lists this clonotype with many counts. The CDR3 spells CASGGQNSPLHF. The CDR3 coding sequence is TGTGCCAGCGGGGGGCAGAATTCACCCCTCCACTTT. The chain joins TRBV28 to TRBJ1-6, with a possible D match to TRBD1 (6 bases). This CDR3 comprises 12 residues. Trimming removed 8 bases at V and 7 bases at J, with 9 bases between. CDR1 is MDHEN, CDR2 SYDVKM, per germline.

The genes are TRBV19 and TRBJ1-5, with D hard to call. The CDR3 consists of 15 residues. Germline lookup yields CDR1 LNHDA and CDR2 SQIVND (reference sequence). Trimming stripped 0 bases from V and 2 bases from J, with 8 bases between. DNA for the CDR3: TGTGCCAGTAGTATAGACAGCGGGGGCAATCAGCCCCAGCATTTT. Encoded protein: CASSIDSGGNQPQHF.

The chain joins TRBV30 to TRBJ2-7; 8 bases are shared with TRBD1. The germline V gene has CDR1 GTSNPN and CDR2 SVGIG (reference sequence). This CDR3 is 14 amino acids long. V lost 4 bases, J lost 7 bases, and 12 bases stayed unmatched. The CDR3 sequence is CAWNPGTGPLEQYF. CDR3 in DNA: TGTGCCTGGAATCCCGGGACAGGACCCCTTGAGCAGTACTTC.

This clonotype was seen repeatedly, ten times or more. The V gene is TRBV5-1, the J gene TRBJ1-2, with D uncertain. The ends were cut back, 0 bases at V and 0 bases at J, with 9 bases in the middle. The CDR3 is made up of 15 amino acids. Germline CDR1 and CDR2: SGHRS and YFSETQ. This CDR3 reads CASSLDGGSNYGYTF. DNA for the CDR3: TGCGCCAGCAGCTTGGATGGCGGCTCTAACTATGGCTACACCTTC.

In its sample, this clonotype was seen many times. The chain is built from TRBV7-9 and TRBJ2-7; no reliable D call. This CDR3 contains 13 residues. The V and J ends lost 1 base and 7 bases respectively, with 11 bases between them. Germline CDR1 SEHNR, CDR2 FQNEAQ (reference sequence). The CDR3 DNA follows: TGTGCCAGCAGCTTAGTCCTAGGTGTGGAGCAGTACTTC. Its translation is CASSLVLGVEQYF.

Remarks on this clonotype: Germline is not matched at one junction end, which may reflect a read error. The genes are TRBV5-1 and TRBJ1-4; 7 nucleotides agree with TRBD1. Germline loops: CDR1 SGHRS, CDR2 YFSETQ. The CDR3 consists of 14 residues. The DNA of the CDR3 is TGTGCCAGCAGCTTACAAGGGGGACAGCAAAAACTGTTTTTT. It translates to CASSLQGGQQKLFF. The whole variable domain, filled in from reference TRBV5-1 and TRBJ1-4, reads KAGVTQTPRYLIKTRGQQVTLSCSPISGHRSVSWYQQTPGQGLQFLFEYFSETQRNKGNFPGRFSGRQFSNSRSEMNVSTLELGDSALYLCASSLQGGQQKLFFGSGTQLSVL.

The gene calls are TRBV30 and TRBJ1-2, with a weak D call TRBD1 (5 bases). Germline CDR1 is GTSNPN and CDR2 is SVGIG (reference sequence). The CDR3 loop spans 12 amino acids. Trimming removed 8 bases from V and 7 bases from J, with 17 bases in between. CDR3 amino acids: CAGSEGRRGYTF. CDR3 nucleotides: TGTGCCGGTAGCGAGGGGCGGCGTGGCTACACCTTC.

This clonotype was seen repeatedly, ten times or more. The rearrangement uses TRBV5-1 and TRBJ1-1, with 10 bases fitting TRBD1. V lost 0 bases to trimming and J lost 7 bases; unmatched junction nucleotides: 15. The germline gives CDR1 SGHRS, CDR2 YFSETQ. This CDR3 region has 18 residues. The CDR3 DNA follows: TGCGCCAGCAGCTTGGCATTCGGGACAGGGGTGTATTCGAGTGAAGCTTTCTTT. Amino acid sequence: CASSLAFGTGVYSSEAFF.

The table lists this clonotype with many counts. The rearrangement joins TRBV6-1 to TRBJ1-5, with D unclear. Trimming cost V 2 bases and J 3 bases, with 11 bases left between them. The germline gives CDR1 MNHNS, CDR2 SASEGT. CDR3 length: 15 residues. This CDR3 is CASSEIGGANQPQHF. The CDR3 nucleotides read TGTGCCAGCAGTGAAATAGGAGGTGCCAATCAGCCCCAGCATTTT.

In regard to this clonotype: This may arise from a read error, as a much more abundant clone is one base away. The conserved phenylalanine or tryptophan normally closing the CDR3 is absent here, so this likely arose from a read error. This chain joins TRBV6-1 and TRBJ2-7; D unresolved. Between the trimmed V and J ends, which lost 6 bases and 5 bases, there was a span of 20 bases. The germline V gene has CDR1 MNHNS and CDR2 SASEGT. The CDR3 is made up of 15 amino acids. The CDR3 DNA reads TGTGCCAGCAGCCCCCCGGGCTCCCGCCGAGACGAGCAGTACCTC. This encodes CASSPPGSRRDEQYL.

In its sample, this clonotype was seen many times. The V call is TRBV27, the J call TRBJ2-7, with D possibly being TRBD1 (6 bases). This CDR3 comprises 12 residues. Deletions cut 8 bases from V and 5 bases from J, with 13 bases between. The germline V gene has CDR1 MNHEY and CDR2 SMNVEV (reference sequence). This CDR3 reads CASGDTGNEQYF. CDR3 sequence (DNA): TGTGCCAGCGGGGACACAGGGAACGAGCAGTACTTC.

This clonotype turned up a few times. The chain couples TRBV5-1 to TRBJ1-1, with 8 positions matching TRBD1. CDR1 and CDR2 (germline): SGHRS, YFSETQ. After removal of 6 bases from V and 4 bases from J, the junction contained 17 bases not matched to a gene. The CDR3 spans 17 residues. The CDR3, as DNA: TGCGCCAGCACACCAAACCTAAAAGGACAGGGTGGCACTGAAGCTTTCTTT. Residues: CASTPNLKGQGGTEAFF.

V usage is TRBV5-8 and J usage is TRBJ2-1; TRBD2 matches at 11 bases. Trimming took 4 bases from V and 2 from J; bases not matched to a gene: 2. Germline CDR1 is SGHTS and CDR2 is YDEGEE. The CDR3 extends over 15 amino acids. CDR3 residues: CASSQLAGAYNEQFF. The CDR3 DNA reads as TGTGCCAGCAGCCAACTAGCGGGGGCCTACAATGAGCAGTTCTTC.

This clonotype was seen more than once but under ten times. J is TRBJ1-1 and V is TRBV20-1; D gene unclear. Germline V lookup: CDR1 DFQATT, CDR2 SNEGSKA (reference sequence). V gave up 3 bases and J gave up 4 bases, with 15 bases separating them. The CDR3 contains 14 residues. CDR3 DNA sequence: TGCAGTGCTAGGAGGCCTACGGCGGTCACTGAAGCTTTCTTT. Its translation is CSARRPTAVTEAFF.

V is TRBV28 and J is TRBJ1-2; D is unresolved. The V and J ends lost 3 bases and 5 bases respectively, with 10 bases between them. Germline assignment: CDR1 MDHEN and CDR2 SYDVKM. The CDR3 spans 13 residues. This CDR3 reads CASSFKDPYGYTF. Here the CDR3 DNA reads TGTGCCAGCAGTTTCAAAGACCCTTATGGCTACACCTTC.

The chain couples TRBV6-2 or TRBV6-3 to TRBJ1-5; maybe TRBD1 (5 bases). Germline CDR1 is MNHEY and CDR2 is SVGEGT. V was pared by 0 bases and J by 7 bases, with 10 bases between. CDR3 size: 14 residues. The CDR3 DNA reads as TGTGCCAGCAGTTACTCCCGGGGCTGGCAGCCCCAGCATTTT. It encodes CASSYSRGWQPQHF.

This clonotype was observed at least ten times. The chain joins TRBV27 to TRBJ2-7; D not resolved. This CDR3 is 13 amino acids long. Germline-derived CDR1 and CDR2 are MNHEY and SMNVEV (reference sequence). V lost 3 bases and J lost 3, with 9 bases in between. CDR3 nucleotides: TGTGCCAGCAGTTTTGGAGCAGTCTACGAGCAGTACTTC. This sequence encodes CASSFGAVYEQYF.